The 30 T cell receptor beta chains presented below share a single source sample, sequenced in a study of blood T cells in healthy people across ages. The authors ran a second PCR of 7 to 11 cycles using a sample-barcoded 5' primer and a J-beta primer mix. Each CDR3 protein is one row after TCRdb ran MiXCR on the 5' RACE reads. The table lists hundreds of thousands of distinct CDR3 sequences, roughly 64% of them singletons. The source material was blood. The receptors here all came from a man younger than 45 in good health.

The rearrangement joins TRBV4-1 to TRBJ2-4; D assignment may be TRBD1 or TRBD2 (5 bases each). Judging by the DNA end, TRBJ2-7 fits better; the J call may be wrong. The length of the CDR3 is 13 residues. The germline CDR1 and CDR2 sequences are MGHRA and YSYEKL. The CDR3 region is CASSQIGTDEQYF. In DNA form, the CDR3 reads TGCGCCAGCAGCCAGATTGGGACCGACGAGCAGTACTTC.

In this sample, this clonotype turned up a few times. The chain joins TRBV28 to TRBJ2-4; TRBD2 might be the D (5 bases). Germline CDR1 MDHEN, CDR2 SYDVKM. The length of the CDR3 is 11 residues. The V and J ends lost 5 bases and 13 bases respectively, with 12 bases between them. In nucleotides, the CDR3 is TGTGCCAGCAGTACGAAAGGCGGGCAGTACTTC. It codes for CASSTKGGQYF.

This chain connects TRBV12-3 or TRBV12-4 to TRBJ2-3; TRBD2 matches 7 bases. Germline trimming cut 8 bases from V and 4 bases from J; bases unmatched to any gene: 9. The CDR3 is made up of 14 amino acids. CDR3 amino acids: CASSWRESADTQYF. CDR3 bases: TGTGCCAGCTCGTGGCGGGAGAGCGCAGATACGCAGTATTTT.

The V call is TRBV30, the J call TRBJ2-7, with 7 bases identical to TRBD2. Unmatched junction bases numbered 4, after V lost 2 bases and J lost 0 bases. CDR3 length: 14 residues. CDR1 and CDR2 from the germline V gene are GTSNPN and SVGIG (reference sequence). The CDR3 region is CAWSNGGSSYEQYF. The CDR3 DNA reads TGTGCCTGGAGTAACGGGGGGAGCTCCTACGAGCAGTACTTC. The whole variable domain, filled in from reference TRBV30 and TRBJ2-7, reads SQTIHQWPATLVQPVGSPLSLECTVEGTSNPNLYWYRQAAGRGLQLLFYSVGIGQISSEVPQNLSASRPQDRQFILSSKKLLLSDSGFYLCAWSNGGSSYEQYFGPGTRLTVT.

V usage is TRBV5-1 and J usage is TRBJ2-7; perhaps TRBD2 as D (5 bases). The DNA matches TRBJ2-5 better at its end, which makes the J call doubtful. The CDR3 has 14 amino acids. Germline V lookup: CDR1 SGHRS, CDR2 YFSETQ. DNA of the CDR3: TGCGCCAGCAGCTTGATGTCCGGGAAAGAGACCCAGTACTTC. Translating gives CASSLMSGKETQYF.

The chain joins TRBV6-5 to TRBJ2-1; the match to TRBD2 covers 13 bases. The trim removed 4 bases at V and 12 bases at J, leaving 9 bases unmatched. From germline, CDR1 is MNHEY and CDR2 SVGAGI. The CDR3 sequence is 15 residues long. CDR3 coding DNA: TGTGCCAGCAGTTCCGGGACTAGCGGGATATATGGGCAGTTCTTC. Its protein product is CASSSGTSGIYGQFF.

The chain employs TRBV7-2 and TRBJ2-1; D call uncertain. Deletions cut 6 bases from V and 10 bases from J, with 10 bases between. This CDR3 is built from 11 residues. Per the germline V gene, CDR1 is SGHTA and CDR2 is FQGNSA. DNA for the CDR3: TGTGCCAGCAGGATTTCAAGGGAGCAGTTCTTC. This encodes CASRISREQFF.

This rearrangement joins TRBV6-2 or TRBV6-3 to TRBJ1-2; 7 nucleotides match TRBD1. Per germline, CDR1 MNHEY and CDR2 SVGEGT. This CDR3 region has 15 residues. Trimming cost V 4 bases and J 4 bases; bases outside gene matches: 9. DNA for the CDR3: TGTGCCAGCAGTTCCCTGGAGGGGGCGGTCTATGGCTACACCTTC. This sequence encodes CASSSLEGAVYGYTF.

This chain links TRBV7-2 with TRBJ2-5; D not resolved. CDR1 and CDR2 (germline): SGHTA, FQGNSA. The CDR3 has 15 amino acids. The germline V and J ends were trimmed by 1 base and 7 bases, with 16 bases remaining between them. The CDR3 spells CASSLGEHSQPTQYF. The CDR3 region has the DNA TGTGCCAGCAGCTTAGGGGAACATTCCCAACCGACCCAGTACTTC.

This rearrangement joins TRBV20-1 to TRBJ2-5, with 16 nucleotides matching TRBD2. The J call may be incorrect, as the DNA end agrees better with TRBJ2-7. The V gene's germline CDR1 is DFQATT and CDR2 SNEGSKA (reference sequence). The CDR3 consists of 17 residues. This CDR3 reads CSARALGLAGGRDEQYF. CDR3 nucleotide sequence: TGCAGTGCTAGAGCTTTGGGACTAGCGGGGGGGCGAGACGAGCAGTACTTC.

The chain recombines TRBV20-1 with TRBJ2-3, with D maybe TRBD2 (5 bases). CDR1 is DFQATT, CDR2 SNEGSKA, per germline (reference sequence). The germline V and J ends were trimmed by 6 bases and 10 bases, with 29 bases remaining between them. The CDR3 consists of 16 residues. This chain's CDR3 is CSARIGLGIASPPQYF. As DNA, the CDR3 is TGCAGTGCACGAATTGGACTCGGCATAGCCTCACCCCCGCAGTATTTT.

The chain links TRBV20-1 to TRBJ1-3; TRBD1 matches at 12 bases. The CDR3 consists of 16 residues. Germline assignment: CDR1 DFQATT and CDR2 SNEGSKA (reference sequence). Trimming took 4 bases from V and 4 from J; bases not matched to a gene: 8. CDR3 in DNA: TGCAGTGCTATGTCCGGGACAGGGGGCCTGGGAAACACCATATATTTT. Its translation is CSAMSGTGGLGNTIYF.

The rearrangement uses TRBV12-3 or TRBV12-4 and TRBJ2-7; 11 nucleotides align to TRBD2. Trimming at V came to 6 bases and at J to 3 bases, leaving 7 bases not matched to a gene. The CDR3 has 15 residues. CDR3 DNA sequence: TGTGCCAGCAGCCCATTAGCGGGAGGGAACTACGAGCAGTACTTC. Its translation: CASSPLAGGNYEQYF.

The V call is TRBV7-6, the J call TRBJ2-7; 9 nucleotides align to TRBD2. The DNA end is more similar to TRBJ2-5, so the J call may be wrong. The V gene's germline CDR1 is SGHVS and CDR2 FNYEAQ. The CDR3 runs to 15 residues. CDR3: CASSFRREGRETQYF. In DNA form, the CDR3 reads TGTGCCAGCAGCTTTAGGCGGGAGGGCCGCGAGACCCAGTACTTC.

The gene calls are TRBV9 and TRBJ2-3; D remains ambiguous. CDR1 and CDR2 from the germline V gene are SGDLS and YYNGEE. Trimming removed 0 bases from V and 4 bases from J, with 9 bases in between. This CDR3 has 14 residues. CDR3 DNA: TGTGCCAGCAGCGTAGGGTCTTTATCAGATACGCAGTATTTT. This codes for CASSVGSLSDTQYF.

This chain connects TRBV24-1 to TRBJ1-2; 9 nucleotides match TRBD1. The V gene end was trimmed by 3 bases and the J gene end by 8 bases; junction bases not matched to a gene: 6. This CDR3 has 14 amino acids. Germline V CDR1 and CDR2: KGHDR, SFDVKD. The CDR3 region is CATSDASGQGGYTF. The CDR3 DNA reads as TGTGCCACCAGTGATGCGTCGGGACAGGGAGGCTACACCTTC.

This chain uses TRBV29-1 with TRBJ1-1; D is uncertain. The V and J ends lost 4 bases and 0 bases respectively, with 9 bases between them. Germline values: CDR1 SQVTM, CDR2 ANQGSEA. The CDR3 contains 13 residues. The CDR3 loop is CSVVGYMNTEAFF. The CDR3, as DNA: TGCAGCGTTGTAGGGTATATGAACACTGAAGCTTTCTTT.

This clonotype turned up a few times. The genes are TRBV27 and TRBJ2-7; 7 nucleotides agree with TRBD2. J lost 2 bases, V lost 5 bases, and 6 bases had no gene match. CDR1 and CDR2 from the germline V gene are MNHEY and SMNVEV (reference sequence). This CDR3 has 14 residues. CDR3 bases: TGTGCCAGCAGTGTCCGCGGGAGCACCTACGAGCAGTACTTC. Protein: CASSVRGSTYEQYF.

The chain has TRBV20-1 and TRBJ1-6, with D unclear. Germline assignment: CDR1 DFQATT and CDR2 SNEGSKA (reference sequence). Trimming cost V 2 bases and J 5 bases, with 10 bases left between them. The CDR3 totals 14 residues. Written as DNA, the CDR3 is TGCAGTGCTAGAAAAGAGGGAAATAATTCACCCCTCCACTTT. This sequence encodes CSARKEGNNSPLHF.

This clonotype occurred once. V and J are TRBV3-1 and TRBJ1-2, with TRBD1 identical over 8 bases. V was pared by 0 bases and J by 8 bases, with 8 bases of the junction left unmatched. Germline V lookup: CDR1 LGHDT, CDR2 YNNKEL (reference sequence). The CDR3 consists of 15 residues. The DNA of the CDR3 is TGTGCCAGCAGCCAAGACCCACTCAGGGGGCCGGGCTACACCTTC. Protein sequence: CASSQDPLRGPGYTF.

The chain employs TRBV7-9 and TRBJ2-3; D might be TRBD1 or TRBD2, each matching 5 bases. V was cut by 5 bases and J by 6 bases, with 15 bases left in between. The germline CDR1 and CDR2 sequences are SEHNR and FQNEAQ (reference sequence). The length of the CDR3 is 14 residues. CDR3 in amino acids: CASSERGLRDTQYF. As DNA, the CDR3 is TGTGCCAGCAGCGAGAGGGGCCTAAGGGATACGCAGTATTTT.

The V call is TRBV29-1, the J call TRBJ2-5; D may correspond to TRBD1 or TRBD2 (5 bases each). Trimming took 6 bases from V and 11 from J, leaving 22 bases between them. The CDR3 totals 13 residues. Germline CDR1 reads SQVTM; CDR2 reads ANQGSEA. For the CDR3, the DNA is TGCAGCGTCCCCGGGACCTTAGCCGGTGAGCAGTACTTC. It translates to CSVPGTLAGEQYF. The entire variable domain, with the rest obtained from reference TRBV29-1 and TRBJ2-5, is as follows: SAVISQKPSRDICQRGTSLTIQCQVDSQVTMMFWYRQQPGQSLTLIATANQGSEATYESGFVIDKFPISRPNLTFSTLTVSNMSPEDSSIYLCSVPGTLAGEQYFGPGTRLLVL.

This rearrangement joins TRBV4-3 to TRBJ2-7, with 9 nucleotides matching TRBD1. The CDR3 spans 16 residues. Germline CDR1 reads LGHNA; CDR2 reads YSLEER. J gave up 2 bases and V 0 bases, and 5 bases lay outside the gene matches. The CDR3 is CASSQDPTGGPYEQYF. The CDR3 DNA reads as TGCGCCAGCAGCCAAGATCCGACAGGGGGACCCTACGAGCAGTACTTC.

The CDR3 coding sequence is TGTGCCAGCAGCCCCACTGGGGGGGGCTACGAGCAGTACTTC. It is translated as CASSPTGGGYEQYF. V gene TRBV7-2 combines with J gene TRBJ2-7, with TRBD2 matching over 7 bases. Germline CDR1 is SGHTA and CDR2 is FQGNSA. Trimming took 5 bases from V and 3 from J; bases not matched to a gene: 7. The CDR3 is 14 amino acids.

The chain has TRBV27 and TRBJ2-7; tentative D call: TRBD2 (6 bases). CDR3 length equals 12 residues. From germline, CDR1 is MNHEY and CDR2 SMNVEV (reference sequence). Trimming took off 6 bases at V and 2 bases at J, with 8 bases between the two ends. The CDR3 DNA is TGTGCCAGCAGGGACTACACCTACGAGCAGTACTTC. Amino acids: CASRDYTYEQYF.

The J gene is TRBJ2-1, the V gene TRBV4-3; maybe TRBD2 (6 bases). Trimming removed 0 bases from V and 9 bases from J, with 15 bases in between. The CDR3 is 15 residues long. Germline loops: CDR1 LGHNA, CDR2 YSLEER. The CDR3 nucleotides are TGCGCCAGCAGCCAAGACTGGCTAGCGATAGTTGAGCAGTTCTTC. It encodes CASSQDWLAIVEQFF.

This clonotype was seen more than once but under ten times. The V and J genes are TRBV12-3 or TRBV12-4 and TRBJ2-5; D gene uncertain. The J call is uncertain, as TRBJ2-7 better fits the DNA end. CDR3 length: 13 residues. The CDR3 DNA is TGTGCCAGCGCCATTGGTGGGAACTACGAGCAGTACTTC. Protein: CASAIGGNYEQYF.

This clonotype showed up just a few times. The gene calls are TRBV20-1 and TRBJ2-7; D is perhaps TRBD1 (6 bases). V lost 0 bases, J lost 3 bases, and 18 bases lay in between. The germline gives CDR1 DFQATT, CDR2 SNEGSKA (reference sequence). This CDR3 is 16 amino acids long. The CDR3 DNA is TGCAGTGCTAGAGACCCCTGGATAGGGGACAACTACGAGCAGTACTTC. Its protein product is CSARDPWIGDNYEQYF.

The chain joins TRBV12-3 or TRBV12-4 to TRBJ1-2; the match to TRBD1 covers 10 bases. The trim removed 2 bases at V and 6 bases at J, leaving 6 bases unmatched. The CDR3 totals 15 residues. The CDR3 spells CASSLSGGQGNGYTF. The CDR3, as DNA: TGTGCCAGCAGTTTAAGTGGGGGACAGGGGAATGGCTACACCTTC.

CDR3 DNA: TGCGCCAGCAGCTTCAACAGGTTGTATGGCTACACCTTC. This encodes CASSFNRLYGYTF. This chain connects TRBV5-1 to TRBJ1-2, with a weak D call TRBD1 (5 bases). Trimming stripped 2 bases from V and 5 bases from J, with 10 bases between. CDR3 length: 13 residues. Germline values: CDR1 SGHRS, CDR2 YFSETQ.